The sequence of this T cell receptor beta chain was determined in a study of ipilimumab plus nivolumab after autologous stem cell transplantation. About the study: Median doses per patient: a few ipilimumab, 8 or 9 nivolumab. Both relapsed and primary refractory DLBCL were included.

This CDR3 contains 14 residues. CDR1 is SGHNT and CDR2 is YYREEE in the germline V gene (reference sequence). The V end lost 1 base, the J end lost 6 bases, and 10 bases lay between the germline ends. Study-wide findings and caveats: Per the authors, repertoire, Treg and microbiota data justify further study.

Data came from immunoSEQ multiplex PCR; TCRdb stores just in-frame clones and leaves some out. The table includes some 87,000 clones, 83% detected once. Worth noting for this clone: No antigen is known for it.

The TCR sequence derives from a male donor with diffuse large B-cell lymphoma. The specimen was PBMCs, collected in a trial of ipilimumab plus nivolumab as post-transplant consolidation. This chain joins TRBV5-4 and TRBJ1-4, with TRBD1 as a possible D gene (6 bases). CDR3 sequence (DNA): TGTGCCAGCAGCTTGCCAGGGGAGGATGAAAAACTGTTTTTT. This gives the protein CASSLPGEDEKLFF.